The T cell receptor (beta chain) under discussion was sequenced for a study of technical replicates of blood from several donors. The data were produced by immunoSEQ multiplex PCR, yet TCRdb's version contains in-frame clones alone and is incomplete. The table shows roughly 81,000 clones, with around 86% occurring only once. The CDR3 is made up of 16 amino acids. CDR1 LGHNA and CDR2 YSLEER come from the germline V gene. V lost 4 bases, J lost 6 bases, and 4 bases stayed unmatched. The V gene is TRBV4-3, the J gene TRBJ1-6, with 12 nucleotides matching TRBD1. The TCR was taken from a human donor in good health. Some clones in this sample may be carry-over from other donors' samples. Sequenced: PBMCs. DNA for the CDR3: TGCGCCAGCAGCCGGGGACAGGGGGCGCCTAATTCACCCCTCCACTTT. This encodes CASSRGQGAPNSPLHF.